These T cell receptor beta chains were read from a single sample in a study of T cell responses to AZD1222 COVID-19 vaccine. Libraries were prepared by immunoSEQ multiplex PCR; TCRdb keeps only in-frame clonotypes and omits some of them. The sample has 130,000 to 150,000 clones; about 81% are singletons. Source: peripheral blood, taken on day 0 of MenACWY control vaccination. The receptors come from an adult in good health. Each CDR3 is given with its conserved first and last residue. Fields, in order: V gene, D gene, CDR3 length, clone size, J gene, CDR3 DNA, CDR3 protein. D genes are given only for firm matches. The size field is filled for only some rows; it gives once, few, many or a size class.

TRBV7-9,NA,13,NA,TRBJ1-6,TGTGCCAGCAGCTTCGACAGGAATTCACCCCTCCACTTT,CASSFDRNSPLHF
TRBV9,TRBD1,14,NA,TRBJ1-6,TGTGCCAGCAGCGACCACAGGGGGGATTCACCCCTCCACTTT,CASSDHRGDSPLHF
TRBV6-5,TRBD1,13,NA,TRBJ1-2,TGTGCCACACGCCTAGACAGGGACGGGAGCTACACCTTC,CATRLDRDGSYTF
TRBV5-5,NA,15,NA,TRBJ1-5,TGTGCCAGCAGCTTGGACACCGGGGGAAATCAGCCCCAGCATTTT,CASSLDTGGNQPQHF
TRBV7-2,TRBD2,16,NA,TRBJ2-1,TGTGCCAGCAGCTTCCCGCCTCGGACTAGCGTCGATGAGCAGTTCTTC,CASSFPPRTSVDEQFF
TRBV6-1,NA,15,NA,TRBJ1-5,TGTGCCAGCAGTGAATTTCTTACAAGCAATCAGCCCCAGCATTTT,CASSEFLTSNQPQHF
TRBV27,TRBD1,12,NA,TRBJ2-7,TGTGCCAGCAGTAGAGACAGGGGTCCCTTAGACTTC,CASSRDRGPLDF
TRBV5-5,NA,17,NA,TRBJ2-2,TGTGCCAGCAGCTTGGTTGCCAGCGGGTGGAACACCGGGGAGCTGTTTTTT,CASSLVASGWNTGELFF
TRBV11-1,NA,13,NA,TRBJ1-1,TGTGCCAGCAGCCCCGTTGTGTCTCAGGGAGCTTTCTTT,CASSPVVSQGAFF
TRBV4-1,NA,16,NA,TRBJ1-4,TGCGCCAGCAGCTTGGGGCAGGGTGGAATTAATGAAAAACTGTTTTTT,CASSLGQGGINEKLFF
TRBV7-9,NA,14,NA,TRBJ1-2,TGTGCCAGCACCCCCGGGTCGCCTAACTATGGCTACACCTTC,CASTPGSPNYGYTF
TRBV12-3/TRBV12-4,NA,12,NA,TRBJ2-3,TGTGCCAGCATGACGATGGGATATACGCAGTATTTT,CASMTMGYTQYF
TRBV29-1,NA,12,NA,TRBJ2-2,TGCAGCACAGCACCCCTGGCCGGGGAGCTATTTTTT,CSTAPLAGELFF
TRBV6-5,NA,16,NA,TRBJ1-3,TGTGCCAGCAGTTACTCCCTCACAGGGTTCGGAAACACCATATATTTT,CASSYSLTGFGNTIYF
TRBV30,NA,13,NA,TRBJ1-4,TGTGCCTGGAGGAACAGAACTAATGAAAAACTGTTTTTT,CAWRNRTNEKLFF
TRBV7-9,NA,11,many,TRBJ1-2,TGTGCCAGCAAGGGGAACGATGGCTACACCTTC,CASKGNDGYTF
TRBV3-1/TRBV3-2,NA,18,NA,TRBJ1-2,TGTGCCAGCAGCCCATCAAATACACCCCTTACGGAGAACTATGGCTACACCTTC,CASSPSNTPLTENYGYTF
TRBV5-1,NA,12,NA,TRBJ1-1,TGCGCCAGCAGCACCGGTCACCTTGAAGCTTTCTTT,CASSTGHLEAFF
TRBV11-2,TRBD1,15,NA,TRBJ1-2,TGTGCCAGCAGCTTAGAAGGACAGGGAGGCTATGGCTACACCTTC,CASSLEGQGGYGYTF
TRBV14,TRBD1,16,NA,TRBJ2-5,TGTGCCAGCAGCCAAGGGGGGACAGGCCTCCAAGAGACCCAGTACTTC,CASSQGGTGLQETQYF
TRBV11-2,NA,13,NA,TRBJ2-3,TGTGCCAGCAGCTTAGCCCGTAGAGATACGCAGTATTTT,CASSLARRDTQYF
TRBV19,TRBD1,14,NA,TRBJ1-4,TGTGCCAGTACCTCCAGGGGGCAAGTTGAAAAACTGTTTTTT,CASTSRGQVEKLFF
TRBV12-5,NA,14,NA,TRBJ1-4,TGTGCTAGTGGTTTGGTGGGACAAGGGGAAAAACTGTTTTTT,CASGLVGQGEKLFF
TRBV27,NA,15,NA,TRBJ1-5,TGTGCCAGCAGTTTATCAGATTATAGCAATCAGCCCCAGCATTTT,CASSLSDYSNQPQHF
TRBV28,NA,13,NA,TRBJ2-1,TGTGCCAGCAACCCAGGACGGTACAATGAGCAGTTCTTC,CASNPGRYNEQFF
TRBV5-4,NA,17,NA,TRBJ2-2,TGTGCCAGCAGCTCCCTTGGGCGGGGTGCGAACACCGGGGAGCTGTTTTTT,CASSSLGRGANTGELFF
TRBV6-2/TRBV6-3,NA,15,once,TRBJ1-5,TGTGCCAGCAGTTACTCCCAGATCTACAATCAGCCCCAGCATTTT,CASSYSQIYNQPQHF
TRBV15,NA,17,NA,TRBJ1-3,TGTGCCACCAGCACCCCTACGGAGGGTGAGGTTGGAAACACCATATATTTT,CATSTPTEGEVGNTIYF